The 3 T cell receptor beta chains in this list originate from one sample, sequenced in a study of T cells after yellow fever vaccination. In TCRdb, the 5' RACE reads were re-called with MiXCR into one record per CDR3 protein. Of 250,000 to 400,000 distinct CDR3 sequences in the sample, 4.1% were seen once. Specimen: PBMCs, collected 5 days after the yellow fever booster vaccination. The receptors come from a man between 18 and 29 years old who received the YFV17D yellow fever vaccine.

The J gene is TRBJ2-3, the V gene TRBV5-4; the match to TRBD2 covers 8 bases. With 0 bases clipped from V and 1 base from J, the junction kept 4 bases outside the gene matches. CDR3 size: 16 residues. Germline loops: CDR1 SGHNT, CDR2 YYREEE (reference sequence). CDR3 nucleotide sequence: TGTGCCAGCAGCTTGGCCCCAGCGGGGGGCACAGATACGCAGTATTTT. Translating it yields CASSLAPAGGTDTQYF.

Many counts were recorded for this clonotype. The chain carries TRBV5-1 and TRBJ2-3, with D maybe TRBD1 (5 bases). The germline V gene has CDR1 SGHRS and CDR2 YFSETQ. V was cut by 3 bases and J by 4 bases, with 12 bases left in between. The CDR3 consists of 14 residues. The CDR3 reads CASSSSTGADTQYF. In DNA form, the CDR3 reads TGCGCCAGCAGCTCATCCACAGGTGCAGATACGCAGTATTTT.

This clonotype has a handful of counts. V is TRBV7-2 and J is TRBJ2-6; D is undetermined. Germline V lookup: CDR1 SGHTA, CDR2 FQGNSA. The CDR3 contains 16 residues. Trimming pared 1 base from V and 0 bases from J, leaving 7 bases between. In nucleotides, the CDR3 is TGTGCCAGCAGCTTAGTCGCCCGCTCTGGGGCCAACGTCCTGACTTTC. It codes for CASSLVARSGANVLTF.